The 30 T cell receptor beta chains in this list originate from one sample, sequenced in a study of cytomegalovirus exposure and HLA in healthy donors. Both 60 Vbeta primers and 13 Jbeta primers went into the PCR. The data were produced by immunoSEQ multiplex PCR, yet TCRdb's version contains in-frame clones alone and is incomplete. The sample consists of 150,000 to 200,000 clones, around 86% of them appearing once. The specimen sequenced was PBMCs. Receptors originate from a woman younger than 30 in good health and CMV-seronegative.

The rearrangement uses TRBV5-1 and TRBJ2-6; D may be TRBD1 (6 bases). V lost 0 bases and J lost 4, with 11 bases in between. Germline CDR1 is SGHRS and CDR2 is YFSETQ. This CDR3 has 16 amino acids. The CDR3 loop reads CASSLEARGGANVLTF. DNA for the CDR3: TGCGCCAGCAGCTTGGAAGCTAGGGGGGGGGCCAACGTCCTGACTTTC.

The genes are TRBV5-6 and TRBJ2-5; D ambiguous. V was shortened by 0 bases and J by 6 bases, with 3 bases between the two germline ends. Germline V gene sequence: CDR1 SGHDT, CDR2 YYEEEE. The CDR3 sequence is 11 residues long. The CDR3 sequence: CASSLVKTQYF. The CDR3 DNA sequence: TGTGCCAGCAGCTTGGTAAAGACCCAGTACTTC.

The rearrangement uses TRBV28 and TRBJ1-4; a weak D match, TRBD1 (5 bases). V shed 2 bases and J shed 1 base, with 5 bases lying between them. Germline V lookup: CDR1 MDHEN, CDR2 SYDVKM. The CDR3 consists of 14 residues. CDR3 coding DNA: TGTGCCAGCAGTTTAAGGGGAACTAATGAAAAACTGTTTTTT. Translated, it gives CASSLRGTNEKLFF.

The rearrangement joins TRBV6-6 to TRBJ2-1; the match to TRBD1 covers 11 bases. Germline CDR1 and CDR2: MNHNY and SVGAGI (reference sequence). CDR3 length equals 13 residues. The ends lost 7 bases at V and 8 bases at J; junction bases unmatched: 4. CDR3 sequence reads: CASTRTGGDEQFF. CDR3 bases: TGTGCCAGCACCCGGACAGGGGGCGATGAGCAGTTCTTC.

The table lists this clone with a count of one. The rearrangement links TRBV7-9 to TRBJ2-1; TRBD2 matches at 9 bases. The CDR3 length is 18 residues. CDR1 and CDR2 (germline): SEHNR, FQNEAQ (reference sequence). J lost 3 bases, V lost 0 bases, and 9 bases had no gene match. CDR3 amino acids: CASSLASQGTSFYNEQFF. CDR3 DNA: TGTGCCAGCAGCTTAGCTTCCCAAGGGACTAGCTTCTACAATGAGCAGTTCTTC.

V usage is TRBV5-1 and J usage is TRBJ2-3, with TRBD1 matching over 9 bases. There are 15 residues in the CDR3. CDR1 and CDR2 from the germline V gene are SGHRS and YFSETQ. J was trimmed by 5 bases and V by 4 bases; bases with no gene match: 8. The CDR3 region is CASSNRQGVGDTQYF. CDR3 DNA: TGCGCCAGCAGCAACCGACAGGGGGTAGGAGATACGCAGTATTTT.

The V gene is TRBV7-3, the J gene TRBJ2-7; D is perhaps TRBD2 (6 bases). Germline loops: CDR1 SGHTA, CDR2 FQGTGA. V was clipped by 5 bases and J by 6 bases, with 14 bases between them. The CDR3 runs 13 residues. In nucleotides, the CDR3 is TGTGCCAGCAGCCCGACGGGGCGGGGCGAGCAGTACTTC. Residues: CASSPTGRGEQYF.

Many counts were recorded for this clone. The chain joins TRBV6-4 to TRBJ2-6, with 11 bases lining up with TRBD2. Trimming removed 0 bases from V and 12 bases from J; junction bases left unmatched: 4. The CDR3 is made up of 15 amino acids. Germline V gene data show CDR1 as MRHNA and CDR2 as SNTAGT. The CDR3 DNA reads TGTGCCAGCAGTGACTCGACTAGCGGGGAAGGCGTCCTGACTTTC. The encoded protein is CASSDSTSGEGVLTF.

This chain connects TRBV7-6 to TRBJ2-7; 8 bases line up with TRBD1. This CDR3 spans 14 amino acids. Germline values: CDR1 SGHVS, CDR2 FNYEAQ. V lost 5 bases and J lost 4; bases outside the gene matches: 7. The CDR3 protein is CASSPWTGQYEQYF. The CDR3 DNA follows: TGTGCCAGCAGCCCCTGGACAGGGCAGTACGAGCAGTACTTC.

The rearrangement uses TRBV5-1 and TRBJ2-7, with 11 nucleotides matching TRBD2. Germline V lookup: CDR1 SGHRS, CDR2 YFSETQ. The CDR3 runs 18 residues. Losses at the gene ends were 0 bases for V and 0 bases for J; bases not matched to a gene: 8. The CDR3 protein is CASSLEASGGLSSYEQYF. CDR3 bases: TGCGCCAGCAGCTTGGAGGCTAGCGGGGGGCTGAGCTCCTACGAGCAGTACTTC.

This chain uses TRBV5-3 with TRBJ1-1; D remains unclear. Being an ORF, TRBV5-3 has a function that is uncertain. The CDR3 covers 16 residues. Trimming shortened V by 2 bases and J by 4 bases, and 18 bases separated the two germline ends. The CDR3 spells CARSFSQTPTGTEAFF. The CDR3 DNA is TGTGCCAGAAGCTTTAGCCAGACCCCCACGGGCACTGAAGCTTTCTTT.

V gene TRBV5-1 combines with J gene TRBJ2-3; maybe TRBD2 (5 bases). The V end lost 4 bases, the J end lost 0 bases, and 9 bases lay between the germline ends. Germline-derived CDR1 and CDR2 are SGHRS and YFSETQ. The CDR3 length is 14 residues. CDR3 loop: CASSNGGSTDTQYF. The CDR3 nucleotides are TGCGCCAGCAGCAACGGCGGGAGCACAGATACGCAGTATTTT.

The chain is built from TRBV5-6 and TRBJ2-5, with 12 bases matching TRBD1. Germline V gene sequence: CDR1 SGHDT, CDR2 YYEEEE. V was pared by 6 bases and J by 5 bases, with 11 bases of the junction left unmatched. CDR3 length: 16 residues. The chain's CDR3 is CASTPAGDRGPETQYF. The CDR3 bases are TGTGCCAGCACCCCGGCGGGGGACAGGGGGCCGGAGACCCAGTACTTC.

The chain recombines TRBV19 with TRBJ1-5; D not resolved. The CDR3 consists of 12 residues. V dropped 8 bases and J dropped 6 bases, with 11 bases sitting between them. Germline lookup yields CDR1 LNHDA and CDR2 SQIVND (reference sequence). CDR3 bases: TGTGCCAGTGTCACAGATCCTCAGCCCCAGCATTTT. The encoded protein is CASVTDPQPQHF. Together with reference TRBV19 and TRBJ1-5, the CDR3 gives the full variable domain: DGGITQSPKYLFRKEGQNVTLSCEQNLNHDAMYWYRQDPGQGLRLIYYSQIVNDFQKGDIAEGYSVSREKKESFPLTVTSAQKNPTAFYLCASVTDPQPQHFGDGTRLSIL.

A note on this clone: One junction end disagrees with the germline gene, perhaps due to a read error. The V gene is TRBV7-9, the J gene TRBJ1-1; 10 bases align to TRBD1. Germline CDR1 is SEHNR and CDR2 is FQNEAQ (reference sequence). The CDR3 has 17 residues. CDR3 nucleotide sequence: TGTTCCAGCAGTCCCCCGACAGGGGGCAAGGGGAACACTGAAGCTTTCTTT. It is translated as CSSSPPTGGKGNTEAFF.

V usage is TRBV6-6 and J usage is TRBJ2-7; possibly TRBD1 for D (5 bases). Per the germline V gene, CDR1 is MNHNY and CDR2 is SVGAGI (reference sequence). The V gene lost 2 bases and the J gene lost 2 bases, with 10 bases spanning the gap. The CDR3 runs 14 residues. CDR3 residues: CASSYDQGTYEQYF. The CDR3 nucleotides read TGTGCCAGCAGTTACGATCAGGGAACCTACGAGCAGTACTTC.

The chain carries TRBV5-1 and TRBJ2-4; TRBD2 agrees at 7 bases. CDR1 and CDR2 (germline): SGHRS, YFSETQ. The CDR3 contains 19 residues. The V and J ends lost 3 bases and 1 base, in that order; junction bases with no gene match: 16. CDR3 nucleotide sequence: TGCGCCAGCAGCTGGGACGTGGGAGGGCCGGGTCGGGCCAAAAACATTCAGTACTTC. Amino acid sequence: CASSWDVGGPGRAKNIQYF.

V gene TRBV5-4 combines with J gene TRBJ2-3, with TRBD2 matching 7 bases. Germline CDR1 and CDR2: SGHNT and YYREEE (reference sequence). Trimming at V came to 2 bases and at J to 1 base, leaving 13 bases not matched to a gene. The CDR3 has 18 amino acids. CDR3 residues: CASSFPHTTSPRTDTQYF. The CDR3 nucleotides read TGTGCCAGCAGCTTTCCGCACACGACTAGCCCGCGCACAGATACGCAGTATTTT. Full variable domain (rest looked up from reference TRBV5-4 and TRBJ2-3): ETGVTQSPTHLIKTRGQQVTLRCSSQSGHNTVSWYQQALGQGPQFIFQYYREEENGRGNFPPRFSGLQFPNYSSELNVNALELDDSALYLCASSFPHTTSPRTDTQYFGPGTRLTVL.

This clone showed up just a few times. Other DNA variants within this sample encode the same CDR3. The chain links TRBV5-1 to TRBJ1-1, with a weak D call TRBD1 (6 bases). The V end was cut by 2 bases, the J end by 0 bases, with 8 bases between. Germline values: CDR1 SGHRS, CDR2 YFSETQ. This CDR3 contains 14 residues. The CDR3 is CASSLQGMNTEAFF. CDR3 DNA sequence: TGCGCCAGCAGCTTACAGGGCATGAACACTGAAGCTTTCTTT.

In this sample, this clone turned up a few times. The CDR3 nucleotides read TGTGCCAGCTGGGGACAGGGTTTCGACGAGCAGTACTTC. Translation gives CASWGQGFDEQYF. The rearrangement uses TRBV6-1 and TRBJ2-7; 9 bases are shared with TRBD1. V dropped 8 bases and J dropped 5; count of bases not matched to a gene: 7. Germline values: CDR1 MNHNS, CDR2 SASEGT. The CDR3 consists of 13 residues.

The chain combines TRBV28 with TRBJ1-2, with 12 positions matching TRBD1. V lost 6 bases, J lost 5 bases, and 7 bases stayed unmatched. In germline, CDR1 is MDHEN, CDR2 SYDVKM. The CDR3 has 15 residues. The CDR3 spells CASSKGTGGPYGYTF. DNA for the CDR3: TGTGCCAGCAGCAAAGGGACAGGGGGCCCGTATGGCTACACCTTC.

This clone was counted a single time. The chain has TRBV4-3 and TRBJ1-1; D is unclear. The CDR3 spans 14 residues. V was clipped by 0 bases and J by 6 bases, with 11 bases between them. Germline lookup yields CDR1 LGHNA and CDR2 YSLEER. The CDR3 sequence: CASSQDLRGAEAFF. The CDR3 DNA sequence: TGCGCCAGCAGCCAAGATCTACGTGGAGCTGAAGCTTTCTTT.

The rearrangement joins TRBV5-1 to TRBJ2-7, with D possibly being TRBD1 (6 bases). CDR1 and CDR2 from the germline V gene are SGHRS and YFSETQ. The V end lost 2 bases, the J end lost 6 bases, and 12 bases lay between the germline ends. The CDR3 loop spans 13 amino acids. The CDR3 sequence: CASSFSGAAEQYF. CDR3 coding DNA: TGCGCCAGCAGCTTTTCAGGGGCAGCCGAGCAGTACTTC.

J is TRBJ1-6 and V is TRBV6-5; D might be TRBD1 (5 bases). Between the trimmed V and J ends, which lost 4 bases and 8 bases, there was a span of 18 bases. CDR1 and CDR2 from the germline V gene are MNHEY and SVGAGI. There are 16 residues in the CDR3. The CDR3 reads CASSLGRGPGDSPLHF. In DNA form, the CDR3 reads TGTGCCAGCAGTTTGGGGCGGGGCCCGGGAGATTCACCCCTCCACTTT.

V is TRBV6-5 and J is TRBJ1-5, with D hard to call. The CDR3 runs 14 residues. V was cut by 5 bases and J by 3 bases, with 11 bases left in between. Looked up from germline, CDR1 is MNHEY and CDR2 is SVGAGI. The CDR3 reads CASSAGQINQPQHF. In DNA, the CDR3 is TGTGCCAGCAGTGCGGGTCAGATCAATCAGCCCCAGCATTTT.

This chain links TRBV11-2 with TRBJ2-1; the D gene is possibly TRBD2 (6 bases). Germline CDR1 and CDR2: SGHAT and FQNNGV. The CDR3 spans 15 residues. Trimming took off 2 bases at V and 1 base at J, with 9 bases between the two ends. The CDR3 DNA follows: TGTGCCAGCAGCTTAATAGCGGAATCCTACAATGAGCAGTTCTTC. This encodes CASSLIAESYNEQFF.

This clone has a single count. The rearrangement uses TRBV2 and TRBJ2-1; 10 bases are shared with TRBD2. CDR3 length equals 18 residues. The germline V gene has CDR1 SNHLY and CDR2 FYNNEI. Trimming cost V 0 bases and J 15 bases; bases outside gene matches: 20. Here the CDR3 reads CASSEALSGTSEGFIMFF. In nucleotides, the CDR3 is TGTGCCAGCAGTGAAGCGCTGTCCGGGACTAGCGAGGGGTTTATAATGTTCTTC.

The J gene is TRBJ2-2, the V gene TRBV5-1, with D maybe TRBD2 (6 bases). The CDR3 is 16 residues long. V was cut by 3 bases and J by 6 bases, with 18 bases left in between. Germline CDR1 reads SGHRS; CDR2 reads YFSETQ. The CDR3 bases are TGCGCCAGCAGCTGGGAGGTGGCTAGTCTCGCCGGGGAGCTGTTTTTT. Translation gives CASSWEVASLAGELFF.

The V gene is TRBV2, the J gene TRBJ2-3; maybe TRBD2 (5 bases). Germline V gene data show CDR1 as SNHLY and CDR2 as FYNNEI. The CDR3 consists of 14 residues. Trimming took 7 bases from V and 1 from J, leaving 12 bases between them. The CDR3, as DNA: TGTGCCAGCATCCTTTCGGAGGGCACAGATACGCAGTATTTT. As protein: CASILSEGTDTQYF.

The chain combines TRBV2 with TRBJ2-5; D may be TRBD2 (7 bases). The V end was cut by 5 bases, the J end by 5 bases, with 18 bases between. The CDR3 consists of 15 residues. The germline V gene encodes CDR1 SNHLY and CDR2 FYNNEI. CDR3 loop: CASSSRGGRWETQYF. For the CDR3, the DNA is TGTGCCAGCAGTTCAAGGGGGGGGAGATGGGAGACCCAGTACTTC.